The rows below give T cell receptor beta chains drawn from one sample of a study of T-cell memory formation after mild COVID-19. TCRdb analysed the 5' RACE reads with MiXCR anew, one entry per CDR3 protein. Of about 250,000 distinct CDR3 sequences in the sample, 15% to 19% were seen once. The sample was PBMCs or a T cell subset sorted from them (not recorded which). The origin of the receptors is an adult woman who had mild COVID-19 (a few samples of this study predate the infection). Cell type and time point are not known. The CDR3 runs from the conserved cysteine through the conserved F or W. D genes are given only for firm matches. Some rows mark clone size as missing; the rest say once, few, many or name a class of expanded clone.

abundance,j_gene,d_gene,v_gene,CDR3nt,CDR3aa
few,TRBJ2-1,TRBD2,TRBV6-2/TRBV6-3,TGTGCCAGCATCGCCTCGGGGGGGAATGAGCAGTTCTTC,CASIASGGNEQFF
.,TRBJ2-1,.,TRBV7-3,TGTGCCAGCAGCCCCTTGGGGATTAATGAGCAGTTCTTC,CASSPLGINEQFF
.,TRBJ1-2,.,TRBV12-3/TRBV12-4,TGTGCCAGCAGTCAACGACGGACGGCGGGTGGCTACACCTTC,CASSQRRTAGGYTF
.,TRBJ2-1,.,TRBV11-2,TGTGCCAGCAGCCCCAACGGACAGCTGGACCCACGCTCCTACAATGAGCAGTTCTTC,CASSPNGQLDPRSYNEQFF
.,TRBJ2-7,.,TRBV9,TGTGCCAGCCCGGGGAGGGGGAGTCTGCCCTACGAGCAGTACTTC,CASPGRGSLPYEQYF
.,TRBJ2-7,TRBD1,TRBV12-3/TRBV12-4,TGTGCCAGCAGTTTAGCGAGGTTGAGGGGGCGGTACGAGCAGTACTTC,CASSLARLRGRYEQYF
.,TRBJ2-3,.,TRBV7-6,TGTGCCAGCAGATTAGGGCGGATTAGCACAGATACGCAGTATTTT,CASRLGRISTDTQYF
.,TRBJ1-2,TRBD1,TRBV24-1,TGTGCCACCAGCTGGGGATTGGGACAGGGGGCGCATGGCTACACCTTC,CATSWGLGQGAHGYTF
.,TRBJ2-7,TRBD1,TRBV11-2,TGTGCCAGCAGTCCTCAACAGGGGCAATACGAGCAGTACTTC,CASSPQQGQYEQYF
.,TRBJ1-5,.,TRBV20-1,TGCAGTGCTAGACAGGGAAGCAGCAATCAGCCCCAGCATTTT,CSARQGSSNQPQHF
few,TRBJ2-3,.,TRBV10-3,TGTGCCATCAGTCAACAGGGTTTTACAGATACGCAGTATTTT,CAISQQGFTDTQYF
.,TRBJ2-5,.,TRBV9,TGTGCCAGCAGCGTAGTAGGTCGACAGAGTCAAGAGACCCAGTACTTC,CASSVVGRQSQETQYF
.,TRBJ2-1,TRBD2,TRBV18,TGTGCCAGCTCACAGTATCCCGGGAGGGAGGGCCATGAGCAGTTCTTC,CASSQYPGREGHEQFF
.,TRBJ2-5,.,TRBV28,TGTGCCAGCAATCCAGGGAAGGGGACCCAGTACTTC,CASNPGKGTQYF
.,TRBJ2-1,.,TRBV3-1,TGTGCCAGCAGCCAAGATTGGAGGTCTTATGAGCAGTTCTTC,CASSQDWRSYEQFF
few,TRBJ1-1,.,TRBV3-1,TGTGCCAGCACGAGCGGAGCCGAAGCTTTCTTT,CASTSGAEAFF
.,TRBJ1-5,TRBD1,TRBV7-9,TGTGCTCTAGGGACAGACAATCAGCCCCAGCATTTT,CALGTDNQPQHF
.,TRBJ2-4,TRBD2,TRBV3-1,TGTGCCAGCAGCCAACCGGGGGGGTCGCCAGCCAAAAACATTCAGTACTTC,CASSQPGGSPAKNIQYF
many,TRBJ2-2,.,TRBV7-3,TGTGCCAGCAGCACAGAAATCACCGGGGAGCTGTTTTTT,CASSTEITGELFF
few,TRBJ1-5,.,TRBV20-1,TGCAGTGGGATGGACGGTTATAGCAATCAGCCCCAGCATTTT,CSGMDGYSNQPQHF
many,TRBJ2-1,.,TRBV24-1,TGTGCCACCAGTGAGGTTACCAATGAGCAGTTCTTC,CATSEVTNEQFF
few,TRBJ1-6,.,TRBV3-1,TGTGCCAGCAGCCAAGGTGCAGGGTCGGGTGCGACCCTCCACTTT,CASSQGAGSGATLHF
.,TRBJ1-3,.,TRBV7-8,TGTGCCAGCAGCTTAGTCAGCGCTGGGGGCTCTGGAAACACCATATATTTT,CASSLVSAGGSGNTIYF
many,TRBJ1-1,.,TRBV19,TGTGCCAGTAGTGTGTTACAGGGGAACACTGAAGCTTTCTTT,CASSVLQGNTEAFF
few,TRBJ2-5,TRBD2,TRBV12-3/TRBV12-4,TGTGCCAGCAGTTTAAACGGGGGGGTTGGTGAGACCCAGTACTTC,CASSLNGGVGETQYF
once,TRBJ1-1,TRBD1,TRBV3-1,TGTGCCAGCAGCCAAGCAGACAGGGGGCGCCCTGAAGCTTTCTTT,CASSQADRGRPEAFF
.,TRBJ1-2,.,TRBV7-8,TGTGCCAGCAGCTCCTACGTGAACCTTGCGCGGTATGGCTACACCTTC,CASSSYVNLARYGYTF
.,TRBJ1-1,.,TRBV7-9,TGTGCCAGCAGCTCAACCTCAGGGGTTAGCACTGAAGCTTTCTTT,CASSSTSGVSTEAFF
few,TRBJ2-3,TRBD2,TRBV6-5,TGTGCCATAGCGTCGACTAGCGGGAGGAGGGGCGCAGATACGCAGTATTTT,CAIASTSGRRGADTQYF
.,TRBJ2-7,.,TRBV10-3,TGTGCCATCAGTGATGGGGACGCGGGCGCGGGGTACGAGCAGTACTTC,CAISDGDAGAGYEQYF
.,TRBJ1-2,.,TRBV4-2,TGTGCCAGCAGCCAAGAGGGGACGCGTTCTAACTATGGCTACACCTTC,CASSQEGTRSNYGYTF
few,TRBJ1-3,.,TRBV3-1,TGTGCCAGCAGCCCTTGGGGGAGTGGAAACACCATATATTTT,CASSPWGSGNTIYF
few,TRBJ1-2,.,TRBV12-3/TRBV12-4,TGTGCCAGCAGTTTCCCCCCTAACTATGGCTACACCTTC,CASSFPPNYGYTF
.,TRBJ2-3,TRBD2,TRBV20-1,TGCAGTGGGGGACTAGCGGGATTTCTAGGCACAGATACGCAGTATTTT,CSGGLAGFLGTDTQYF
.,TRBJ2-1,.,TRBV4-2,TGTGCCAGCAGTTTGTCGGAGAGCGCCTACAATGAGCAGTTCTTC,CASSLSESAYNEQFF
few,TRBJ2-1,.,TRBV5-1,TGCGCCAGCAGCACGGGGTTGAGGGTGGAATACAATGAGCAGTTCTTC,CASSTGLRVEYNEQFF
few,TRBJ2-1,.,TRBV11-2,TGTGCCAGCAGCGAGGGGCGGGGTGAGCAGTTCTTC,CASSEGRGEQFF
few,TRBJ2-5,TRBD2,TRBV20-1,TGCAGTGCTAGGGGACTAGCGGGGGGGCCGCCCCAGTACTTC,CSARGLAGGPPQYF
.,TRBJ2-3,TRBD2,TRBV2,TGTGCCAGCAATCAACTAGCGGACACAGATACGCAGTATTTT,CASNQLADTDTQYF
.,TRBJ1-2,.,TRBV11-2,TGTGCCAGCAGCTTAGTCGAGGCGGGGAAGCGGGGCTACACCTTC,CASSLVEAGKRGYTF
.,TRBJ2-1,.,TRBV30,TGTGCCCGGGGCCGAGACAATGAGCAGTTCTTC,CARGRDNEQFF
.,TRBJ2-1,TRBD1,TRBV4-1,TGCGCCAGCAGCCGGACAGGGGGCAAGAATGAGCAGTTCTTC,CASSRTGGKNEQFF
few,TRBJ2-2,.,TRBV5-1,TGCGCCAGCAGGCAGCCGGGACTCCCGAACACCGGGGAGCTGTTTTTT,CASRQPGLPNTGELFF
.,TRBJ2-6,TRBD1,TRBV6-5,TGTGCCAGCAGTTATAGGACAGGGAACTCTGGGGCCAACGTCCTGACTTTC,CASSYRTGNSGANVLTF
.,TRBJ2-3,.,TRBV10-3,TGTGCCATCAGAACCGGGACGGAGAGCACAGATACGCAGTATTTT,CAIRTGTESTDTQYF
many,TRBJ2-1,TRBD2,TRBV7-2,TGTGCCAGCAGCTCCCGACTAGCGGGGGGCCGGGATGAGCAGTTCTTC,CASSSRLAGGRDEQFF
.,TRBJ2-5,.,TRBV12-3/TRBV12-4,TGTGCCAGCAGTTTAGCGGGGTCCGGGGAGACCCAGTACTTC,CASSLAGSGETQYF
.,TRBJ2-3,TRBD1,TRBV12-3/TRBV12-4,TGTGCCAGCAGTTTAGACAGGGGGAACTCAGATACGCAGTATTTT,CASSLDRGNSDTQYF
few,TRBJ2-2,TRBD1,TRBV10-3,TGTGCCATCAGTGAGTCTACCGGGACAGGGACGCACGTGGAGCTGTTTTTT,CAISESTGTGTHVELFF
many,TRBJ2-7,.,TRBV5-1,TGCGCCAGCAGCACCCAGGGTGCCGACTACGAGCAGTACTTC,CASSTQGADYEQYF
many,TRBJ2-2,.,TRBV5-1,TGCGCCAGCAGATCGAACACCGGGGAGCTGTTTTTT,CASRSNTGELFF